The 20 T cell receptor beta chains below were found in one sample sequenced in a study of cytomegalovirus exposure and HLA in healthy donors. TCRdb keeps only in-frame clones here, not all; method: immunoSEQ multiplex PCR. The data contain tens of thousands of clones, 80% to 95% of them singletons. Sequenced: PBMCs. The receptor set was obtained from a man younger than 35 in good health and CMV-seronegative.

This clone was seen a handful of times. V gene TRBV6-5 combines with J gene TRBJ2-1; D is uncertain. The CDR3 covers 14 residues. Between the trimmed V and J ends, which lost 4 bases and 7 bases, there was a span of 14 bases. Germline lookup yields CDR1 MNHEY and CDR2 SVGAGI. The CDR3 bases are TGTGCCAGCAGTTCCCCTCGAGGTATAAATGAGCAGTTCTTC. Protein product: CASSSPRGINEQFF.

The chain links TRBV27 to TRBJ2-7; D is possibly TRBD1 (6 bases). Germline CDR1 is MNHEY and CDR2 is SMNVEV (reference sequence). This CDR3 region has 16 residues. Trimming took off 6 bases at V and 0 bases at J, with 18 bases between the two ends. CDR3 DNA sequence: TGTGCCAGCAGCCTACTCAGAAGGGGGAACTCCTACGAGCAGTACTTC. Its protein is CASSLLRRGNSYEQYF.

CDR3 coding DNA: TGCGCCAGCAGCTTGGAAGGGGTGGCCAACTATGGCTACACCTTC. It encodes CASSLEGVANYGYTF. This chain joins TRBV5-1 and TRBJ1-2; a weak D match, TRBD1 (5 bases). Germline CDR1 is SGHRS and CDR2 is YFSETQ. With 0 bases removed from V and 2 bases from J, the gap between germline ends came to 11 bases. CDR3 size: 15 residues.

The V gene is TRBV15, the J gene TRBJ1-2; TRBD1 aligns across 7 bases. This CDR3 has 17 amino acids. Germline V gene lookup returns CDR1 LNHNV and CDR2 YYDKDF (reference sequence). V shed 0 bases and J 3 bases; nucleotides not matched to a gene: 10. The CDR3 DNA sequence: TGTGCCACCAGCAGAGATCGGTCCACCGGGACAGACTATGGCTACACCTTC. Protein: CATSRDRSTGTDYGYTF.

There are a few counts of this clone. The rearrangement uses TRBV2 and TRBJ2-1, with 7 bases fitting TRBD1. Germline-derived CDR1 and CDR2 are SNHLY and FYNNEI. The CDR3 has 15 residues. Germline trimming cut 8 bases from V and 6 bases from J; bases unmatched to any gene: 13. In DNA, the CDR3 is TGTGCCAGCGTATTTAGACAGGGTCAAGGCAATGAGCAGTTCTTC. Its translation: CASVFRQGQGNEQFF.

The rearrangement joins TRBV29-1 to TRBJ1-4, with TRBD1 matching over 8 bases. Germline CDR1 and CDR2: SQVTM and ANQGSEA. The CDR3 consists of 13 residues. Trimming removed 6 bases from V and 5 bases from J; junction bases left unmatched: 5. CDR3 nucleotide sequence: TGCAGCGTCGCAGGGGGCGGGAATGAAAAACTGTTTTTT. This gives the protein CSVAGGGNEKLFF.

This rearrangement joins TRBV5-5 to TRBJ2-7; D is possibly TRBD1 (6 bases). Germline-derived CDR1 and CDR2 are SGHKS and YYEKEE (reference sequence). Trimming cost V 2 bases and J 3 bases, with 12 bases left between them. This CDR3 contains 14 residues. The CDR3 region is CASSLSQGIYEQYF. In nucleotides, the CDR3 is TGTGCCAGCAGCTTAAGTCAGGGGATCTACGAGCAGTACTTC.

This clone has only a few counts. The chain is built from TRBV6-5 and TRBJ2-5; D perhaps matches TRBD1 (6 bases). Germline-derived CDR1 and CDR2 are MNHEY and SVGAGI. The CDR3 sequence is 16 residues long. V lost 2 bases and J 1 base, leaving 14 bases between the germline ends. The CDR3: CASSYPPGQPQETQYF. The CDR3 coding sequence is TGTGCCAGCAGTTACCCACCCGGACAGCCCCAAGAGACCCAGTACTTC.

This chain connects TRBV20-1 to TRBJ1-1; 7 nucleotides line up with TRBD1. This CDR3 is 11 amino acids long. Per germline, CDR1 DFQATT and CDR2 SNEGSKA (reference sequence). V lost 6 bases and J lost 7; bases outside the gene matches: 5. The CDR3 region has the DNA TGCAGTGCCGGACAGGCCTTTGAAGCTTTCTTT. It translates to CSAGQAFEAFF.

This clone was seen a handful of times. The chain has TRBV28 and TRBJ2-7, with D maybe TRBD1 (5 bases). V lost 2 bases, J lost 4 bases, and 12 bases lay in between. Germline V gives CDR1 MDHEN, CDR2 SYDVKM. The CDR3 extends over 14 amino acids. The CDR3 nucleotides are TGTGCCAGCAGTTTAATCCGGCAGGGTTACGAGCAGTACTTC. Protein sequence: CASSLIRQGYEQYF.

The chain combines TRBV28 with TRBJ2-7, with D perhaps TRBD2 (6 bases). Looked up from germline, CDR1 is MDHEN and CDR2 is SYDVKM. This CDR3 contains 15 residues. V shed 8 bases and J shed 4 bases, with 21 bases lying between them. CDR3 protein: CASGLTLGGAYEQYF. The CDR3, as DNA: TGTGCCAGCGGATTGACTTTGGGGGGAGCATACGAGCAGTACTTC.

This clone was picked up one time. The chain couples TRBV5-6 to TRBJ2-5, with TRBD2 as a possible D gene (6 bases). This CDR3 is 17 amino acids long. The V end lost 3 bases, the J end lost 1 base, and 19 bases lay between the germline ends. Per the germline V gene, CDR1 is SGHDT and CDR2 is YYEEEE. The CDR3 DNA reads as TGTGCCAGCAGCTACAGTCAGGGCCCCGGGGGCCAAGAGACCCAGTACTTC. The encoded protein is CASSYSQGPGGQETQYF. Full variable domain (remainder filled in from reference TRBV5-6 and TRBJ2-5): DAGVTQSPTHLIKTRGQQVTLRCSPKSGHDTVSWYQQALGQGPQFIFQYYEEEERQRGNFPDRFSGHQFPNYSSELNVNALLLGDSALYLCASSYSQGPGGQETQYFGPGTRLLVL.

The chain employs TRBV2 and TRBJ1-1; the D is unclear. The germline gives CDR1 SNHLY, CDR2 FYNNEI. CDR3 length: 12 residues. Trimming removed 6 bases at V and 4 bases at J, with 9 bases between. CDR3 DNA sequence: TGTGCCAGCAGATGGGAGGGCACTGAAGCTTTCTTT. Protein product: CASRWEGTEAFF.

This rearrangement joins TRBV5-1 to TRBJ2-3, with 8 bases identical to TRBD1. Trimming cost V 4 bases and J 4 bases; bases outside gene matches: 14. Per germline, CDR1 SGHRS and CDR2 YFSETQ. The CDR3 runs to 17 residues. The CDR3 protein is CASSARADGRGPDTQYF. The CDR3 coding sequence is TGCGCCAGCAGCGCCCGGGCAGATGGCAGGGGGCCAGATACGCAGTATTTT.

The chain recombines TRBV25-1 with TRBJ2-5, with D possibly TRBD2 on 6 matching bases. The V gene lost 1 base and the J gene lost 2 bases, with 8 bases spanning the gap. The CDR3 contains 14 residues. In germline, CDR1 is MGHDK, CDR2 SYGVNS. DNA of the CDR3: TGTGCCAGCAGTGAATTCGGGACTCAAGAGACCCAGTACTTC. Translated, it gives CASSEFGTQETQYF.

The chain is built from TRBV15 and TRBJ2-1, with no clear D. The length of the CDR3 is 17 residues. Germline V gene lookup returns CDR1 LNHNV and CDR2 YYDKDF (reference sequence). Trimming removed 1 base from V and 2 bases from J, with 15 bases in between. CDR3 in DNA: TGTGCCACCAGCAGAGTCTCTAGTAGTCTAGCCTACAATGAGCAGTTCTTC. It is translated as CATSRVSSSLAYNEQFF.

The chain uses TRBV7-2 and TRBJ2-1; 8 nucleotides align to TRBD2. Germline lookup yields CDR1 SGHTA and CDR2 FQGNSA. CDR3 length: 16 residues. J lost 2 bases, V lost 5 bases, and 8 bases had no gene match. The CDR3 loop is CASSPPSGRAYNEQFF. The CDR3 DNA follows: TGTGCCAGCAGCCCGCCAAGCGGGAGAGCCTACAATGAGCAGTTCTTC.

J is TRBJ2-3 and V is TRBV29-1; a possible D gene is TRBD2 (6 bases). Germline lookup yields CDR1 SQVTM and CDR2 ANQGSEA. V gave up 4 bases and J gave up 2 bases, with 10 bases separating them. CDR3 length equals 13 residues. The CDR3: CSVAGGFTDTQYF. The CDR3 DNA follows: TGCAGCGTTGCTGGGGGGTTCACAGATACGCAGTATTTT.

The genes are TRBV27 and TRBJ1-5; a possible D gene is TRBD1 (5 bases). This CDR3 is 12 amino acids long. The V gene lost 5 bases and the J gene lost 14 bases, with 16 bases spanning the gap. CDR1 and CDR2 (germline): MNHEY, SMNVEV (reference sequence). This chain's CDR3 is CASSPLGGGEHF. The CDR3 DNA reads TGTGCCAGCAGTCCCCTAGGTGGAGGGGAGCATTTT.

The J gene is TRBJ2-1, the V gene TRBV18; 15 bases map to TRBD2. V lost 0 bases to trimming and J lost 0 bases; unmatched junction nucleotides: 0. The germline CDR1 and CDR2 sequences are KGHSH and LQKENI. This CDR3 has 18 residues. CDR3 residues: CASSPPGLAGGSYNEQFF. The CDR3 nucleotides are TGTGCCAGCTCACCACCGGGACTAGCGGGAGGCTCCTACAATGAGCAGTTCTTC.